The 13 T cell receptor beta chains reported below all come from one sample, sequenced in a study of patients and donors after allogeneic stem cell transplantation. TCRdb redid the calling of the RT-PCR reads with MiXCR, one entry per CDR3 protein. This sample has some 880,000 distinct CDR3 sequences, with about a sixth found just once. Sequencing was performed on blood, either unsorted or a sorted T cell fraction (not recorded which). The receptor source for this set is a human donor who was either an allogeneic HSCT recipient or a stem cell or donor lymphocyte infusion donor (not recorded which). It is not recorded whose cells these are; they may come from a transplant donor.

This clonotype was recorded a few times. V usage is TRBV18 and J usage is TRBJ1-1; the match to TRBD1 covers 8 bases. Germline loops: CDR1 KGHSH, CDR2 LQKENI. The junction had 7 bases not matched to a gene; V was cut back by 3 bases and J by 7 bases. The CDR3 covers 14 residues. CDR3 sequence (DNA): TGTGCCAGCTCACCCCTGGACAGGGTTTATGAAGCTTTCTTT. Encoded protein: CASSPLDRVYEAFF.

This clonotype appeared a few times. Mismatch with germline at one junction end may stem from a read error. J is TRBJ2-3 and V is TRBV30; no clear D gene. The germline V gene encodes CDR1 GTSNPN and CDR2 SVGIG (reference sequence). The CDR3 has 12 residues. CDR3 sequence: CAWSPILDRQYF. The CDR3 nucleotides are TGTGCCTGGAGCCCGATCCTAGATAGGCAGTATTTT.

This clonotype was seen only a few times. The chain uses TRBV2 and TRBJ2-5; the match to TRBD2 covers 11 bases. CDR3 length equals 15 residues. Germline V gene data show CDR1 as SNHLY and CDR2 as FYNNEI. V lost 4 bases, J lost 4 bases, and 5 bases stayed unmatched. The CDR3 loop reads CASSVRSGGGETQYF. DNA for the CDR3: TGTGCCAGCAGTGTGCGTAGCGGGGGGGGAGAGACCCAGTACTTC. The whole variable domain, remainder taken from reference TRBV2 and TRBJ2-5, is EPEVTQTPSHQVTQMGQEVILRCVPISNHLYFYWYRQILGQKVEFLVSFYNNEISEKSEIFDDQFSVERPDGSNFTLKIRSTKLEDSAMYFCASSVRSGGGETQYFGPGTRLLVL.

The sample holds a few counts of this clonotype. The chain has TRBV12-3 or TRBV12-4 and TRBJ1-6; D gene unclear. Trimming took off 1 base at V and 0 bases at J, with 7 bases between the two ends. The CDR3 spans 16 residues. The CDR3 DNA is TGTGCCAGCAGTTTAGGAGGATACTCCTATAATTCACCCCTCCACTTT. Translated: CASSLGGYSYNSPLHF.

V gene TRBV10-3 combines with J gene TRBJ2-7; D is possibly TRBD1 or TRBD2 (5 bases each). The CDR3 spans 14 residues. Per the germline V gene, CDR1 is ENHRY and CDR2 is SYGVKD. V dropped 2 bases and J dropped 2 bases, with 10 bases sitting between them. CDR3 sequence: CAISEKGDPYEQYF. As DNA, the CDR3 is TGTGCCATCAGTGAGAAAGGGGACCCCTACGAGCAGTACTTC.

This chain joins TRBV29-1 and TRBJ2-7; 8 bases fit TRBD2. CDR1 and CDR2 from the germline V gene are SQVTM and ANQGSEA. The CDR3 is 12 amino acids. The V gene end was trimmed by 6 bases and the J gene end by 2 bases; junction bases not matched to a gene: 3. CDR3 in DNA: TGCAGCGTCGAGCGGGGGACCTACGAGCAGTACTTC. It yields the protein CSVERGTYEQYF.

The gene calls are TRBV9 and TRBJ2-2, with D maybe TRBD1 (6 bases). The germline V gene has CDR1 SGDLS and CDR2 YYNGEE. The V and J ends lost 4 bases and 0 bases respectively, with 10 bases between them. The CDR3 contains 15 residues. The DNA for the CDR3 is TGTGCCAGCAGCCCTCGACAGGCGAACACCGGGGAGCTGTTTTTT. Translated: CASSPRQANTGELFF.

In nucleotides, the CDR3 is TGTGCCAGCAGCCAAGCACAGCGGGAGAAAGGAAGGTACGAGCAGTACTTC. It codes for CASSQAQREKGRYEQYF. The rearrangement joins TRBV4-2 to TRBJ2-7, with 8 bases fitting TRBD2. The CDR3 runs 17 residues. Trimming at V came to 1 base and at J to 4 bases, leaving 12 bases not matched to a gene. Germline assignment: CDR1 LGHNA and CDR2 YNFKEQ.

This chain joins TRBV6-2 or TRBV6-3 and TRBJ2-1; either TRBD1 or TRBD2 may supply D (5 bases each). Germline-derived CDR1 and CDR2 are MNHEY and SVGEGT. V lost 10 bases and J lost 4, with 14 bases in between. This CDR3 has 13 amino acids. The CDR3 DNA reads TGTGCCACGACAAGGGACGGTTACAATGAGCAGTTCTTC. The encoded protein is CATTRDGYNEQFF.

The rearrangement joins TRBV6-2 or TRBV6-3 to TRBJ1-2, with 10 positions matching TRBD1. CDR1 is MNHEY and CDR2 is SVGEGT in the germline V gene. After removal of 7 bases from V and 3 bases from J, the junction contained 8 bases not matched to a gene. This CDR3 is 15 amino acids long. The CDR3 nucleotides are TGTGCCAGCAATGACAGGGGGCGCGGTGACTATGGCTACACCTTC. Translation: CASNDRGRGDYGYTF.

This clonotype has a handful of counts. V usage is TRBV20-1 and J usage is TRBJ2-3, with TRBD2 identical over 10 bases. V dropped 4 bases and J dropped 3; count of bases not matched to a gene: 13. The germline V gene has CDR1 DFQATT and CDR2 SNEGSKA (reference sequence). The length of the CDR3 is 17 residues. The CDR3 loop is CSATLFERGGWTDTQYF. Here the CDR3 DNA reads TGCAGTGCTACACTTTTTGAGCGGGGGGGCTGGACAGATACGCAGTATTTT.

This chain uses TRBV7-9 with TRBJ2-5; 7 nucleotides align to TRBD1. CDR1 and CDR2 from the germline V gene are SEHNR and FQNEAQ (reference sequence). The CDR3 contains 17 residues. The V segment lost 5 bases and the J segment 2 bases; nucleotides outside the gene matches: 14. CDR3 sequence (DNA): TGTGCCAGCAGCCCTGGAATCGACAGGGACCCTCAAGAGACCCAGTACTTC. Translation gives CASSPGIDRDPQETQYF.

The table lists this clonotype with a few counts. This chain joins TRBV6-1 and TRBJ2-1; D possibly matches TRBD1 or TRBD2 (6 bases each). Germline CDR1 is MNHNS and CDR2 is SASEGT. The CDR3 covers 13 residues. Trimming cost V 9 bases and J 7 bases, with 16 bases left between them. Here the CDR3 reads CASLEGGRNEQFF. The CDR3 DNA follows: TGTGCCAGTTTGGAGGGGGGTCGGAATGAGCAGTTCTTC.